Below, 19 T cell receptor beta chains from the same sample are listed, as sequenced in a study of T-cell reconstitution after alpha-beta-depleted transplantation in children. A TCRbeta library incorporating unique molecular identifiers was prepared. TCRdb re-called the PCR reads through MiXCR, storing one row per CDR3 protein. The sample lists about 610,000 distinct CDR3 sequences; over 25% were seen once. Sequencing was performed on PBMCs, taken before TCRalphabeta/CD19-depleted stem cell transplant. These receptor sequences come from a boy in the first two years of life with Wiskott-Aldrich syndrome, due to receive a stem cell transplant.

This clonotype was seen more than once but under ten times. V is TRBV20-1 and J is TRBJ2-1; D is unresolved. Germline V CDR1 and CDR2: DFQATT, SNEGSKA (reference sequence). The ends were cut back, 3 bases at V and 1 base at J, with 10 bases in the middle. The CDR3 has 14 amino acids. The CDR3 DNA reads as TGCAGTGCTAGGCCCCGGAGTTCCTACAATGAGCAGTTCTTC. It yields the protein CSARPRSSYNEQFF.

This clonotype was seen more than once but under ten times. The chain combines TRBV6-6 with TRBJ2-5, with D perhaps matching TRBD1 (6 bases). CDR1 and CDR2 from the germline V gene are MNHNY and SVGAGI (reference sequence). The CDR3 extends over 13 amino acids. The ends were cut back, 3 bases at V and 4 bases at J, with 9 bases in the middle. CDR3 sequence (DNA): TGTGCCAGCAGTTATGGGGGCCCAGAGACCCAGTACTTC. Its translation is CASSYGGPETQYF.

V and J are TRBV15 and TRBJ1-4, with 8 bases fitting TRBD1. V was pared by 2 bases and J by 0 bases, with 2 bases of the junction left unmatched. CDR1 LNHNV and CDR2 YYDKDF come from the germline V gene (reference sequence). The CDR3 consists of 16 residues. The CDR3 loop reads CATSRTDRATNEKLFF. CDR3 DNA: TGTGCCACCAGCAGAACGGACAGGGCAACTAATGAAAAACTGTTTTTT.

Only a few counts were recorded for this clonotype. V gene TRBV20-1 combines with J gene TRBJ2-5; 8 positions match TRBD2. Germline CDR1 and CDR2: DFQATT and SNEGSKA (reference sequence). Trimming removed 5 bases from V and 5 bases from J; junction bases left unmatched: 7. The length of the CDR3 is 13 residues. The CDR3 nucleotides read TGCAGTGCTCTTAGCGGGAATCGCGAGACCCAGTACTTC. Translated: CSALSGNRETQYF.

V gene TRBV5-1 combines with J gene TRBJ2-5; 8 positions match TRBD2. CDR3 length: 17 residues. CDR1 and CDR2 from the germline V gene are SGHRS and YFSETQ. V gave up 2 bases and J gave up 1 base; unmatched junction bases: 10. The DNA of the CDR3 is TGCGCCAGCAGCTTACACCCAACTAGCGGCAGCCAAGAGACCCAGTACTTC. Its protein is CASSLHPTSGSQETQYF.

V gene TRBV5-1 combines with J gene TRBJ2-5, with D hard to call. The germline CDR1 and CDR2 sequences are SGHRS and YFSETQ. V was clipped by 0 bases and J by 2 bases, with 8 bases between them. The CDR3 totals 14 residues. Here the CDR3 DNA reads TGCGCCAGCAGCTTGGGGCCCTCTCAAGAGACCCAGTACTTC. This encodes CASSLGPSQETQYF.

This clonotype was recorded a few times. The chain recombines TRBV28 with TRBJ2-2, with 7 bases aligning to TRBD1. This CDR3 has 15 residues. Germline assignment: CDR1 MDHEN and CDR2 SYDVKM. Trimming at V came to 6 bases and at J to 4 bases, leaving 8 bases not matched to a gene. The CDR3 loop is CASRDPDRSTGELFF. CDR3 in DNA: TGTGCCAGCAGAGACCCGGACAGGAGCACCGGGGAGCTGTTTTTT.

This rearrangement joins TRBV15 to TRBJ2-5; possible D gene TRBD2, 6 bases. CDR3 length equals 13 residues. Looked up from germline, CDR1 is LNHNV and CDR2 is YYDKDF (reference sequence). The V gene lost 4 bases and the J gene lost 5 bases, with 11 bases spanning the gap. The CDR3 nucleotides read TGTGCCACCAGCAAAGGCGGAGGGGAGACCCAGTACTTC. Translating it yields CATSKGGGETQYF.

The V and J genes are TRBV7-8 and TRBJ2-3; TRBD1 might be the D (5 bases). CDR1 is SGHVS, CDR2 FQNEAQ, per germline. The V and J ends lost 2 bases and 5 bases respectively, with 11 bases between them. The CDR3 extends over 14 amino acids. CDR3 sequence (DNA): TGTGCCAGCAGCTTACCCGGACATTTAGATACGCAGTATTTT. The encoded protein is CASSLPGHLDTQYF.

This clonotype occurred a few times. V and J are TRBV5-6 and TRBJ2-1; D is possibly TRBD1 or TRBD2 (5 bases each). Germline V gene data show CDR1 as SGHDT and CDR2 as YYEEEE. The CDR3 runs to 15 residues. With 4 bases removed from V and 7 bases from J, the gap between germline ends came to 18 bases. This CDR3 is CASSARGDRWNEQFF. The CDR3 DNA sequence: TGTGCCAGCAGCGCCAGAGGGGACCGGTGGAATGAGCAGTTCTTC.

The rearrangement joins TRBV5-1 to TRBJ2-2, with a possible D match to TRBD2 (5 bases). The CDR3 is 14 residues long. V was shortened by 4 bases and J by 4 bases, with 11 bases between the two germline ends. The germline CDR1 and CDR2 sequences are SGHRS and YFSETQ. CDR3 nucleotide sequence: TGCGCCAGCAGCGAGGACGGGGTCACCGGGGAGCTGTTTTTT. Amino acids: CASSEDGVTGELFF.

This clonotype has a handful of counts. The chain recombines TRBV5-5 with TRBJ2-7, with a tentative D call TRBD2 (6 bases). The V end lost 4 bases, the J end lost 6 bases, and 20 bases lay between the germline ends. From germline, CDR1 is SGHKS and CDR2 YYEKEE (reference sequence). The CDR3 sequence is 15 residues long. The CDR3 region has the DNA TGTGCCAGCAGCGGAAGTGGAGGGTTAGGCGTCGAGCAGTACTTC. Its protein product is CASSGSGGLGVEQYF.

This sequence joins TRBV20-1 and TRBJ1-5, with D unresolved. CDR1 and CDR2 (germline): DFQATT, SNEGSKA (reference sequence). This CDR3 is built from 14 residues. V lost 5 bases and J 1 base, leaving 12 bases between the germline ends. Here the CDR3 DNA reads TGCAGTGCTGAGTCCGGGCCGAGCAATCAGCCCCAGCATTTT. It translates to CSAESGPSNQPQHF.

The chain uses TRBV4-1 and TRBJ2-1; D is possibly TRBD2 (6 bases). CDR1 MGHRA and CDR2 YSYEKL come from the germline V gene. Trimming pared 4 bases from V and 8 bases from J, leaving 24 bases between. The CDR3 has 17 amino acids. CDR3 in amino acids: CASSPNPPGSTFYEQFF. CDR3 nucleotides: TGCGCCAGCAGCCCTAACCCTCCCGGGAGTACGTTCTATGAGCAGTTCTTC.

This chain connects TRBV12-3 or TRBV12-4 to TRBJ2-1; 8 bases match TRBD2. The CDR3 runs to 16 residues. J gave up 4 bases and V 2 bases, and 7 bases lay outside the gene matches. CDR3 in DNA: TGTGCCAGCAGTTTAACGGCGGGAGGCCATTACAATGAGCAGTTCTTC. Translation: CASSLTAGGHYNEQFF.

Only a few counts were recorded for this clonotype. The chain's CDR3 is CSAWGGVGIAKNIQYF. CDR3 in DNA: TGCAGTGCTTGGGGAGGGGTGGGGATAGCCAAAAACATTCAGTACTTC. The genes are TRBV20-1 and TRBJ2-4, with TRBD2 matching 7 bases. CDR3 length: 16 amino acids. Looked up from germline, CDR1 is DFQATT and CDR2 is SNEGSKA (reference sequence). The ends lost 5 bases at V and 0 bases at J; junction bases unmatched: 10.

The chain is built from TRBV7-2 and TRBJ2-7; 11 bases fit TRBD2. Germline values: CDR1 SGHTA, CDR2 FQGNSA. The trim removed 5 bases at V and 3 bases at J, leaving 6 bases unmatched. This CDR3 region has 15 residues. CDR3 sequence: CASSPTSGAIYEQYF. The CDR3 DNA sequence: TGTGCCAGCAGCCCGACTAGCGGGGCAATCTACGAGCAGTACTTC.

The chain couples TRBV11-2 to TRBJ2-1, with 14 nucleotides matching TRBD2. V lost 5 bases to trimming and J lost 6 bases; unmatched junction nucleotides: 15. The germline V gene has CDR1 SGHAT and CDR2 FQNNGV. The CDR3 has 19 residues. The CDR3 nucleotides are TGTGCCAGCAGCCCAAGGACTAGCGGGAGGCTATGGGACAGCAATGAGCAGTTCTTC. It specifies CASSPRTSGRLWDSNEQFF.

This clonotype was seen more than once but under ten times. The chain recombines TRBV20-1 with TRBJ2-7; TRBD2 matches at 13 bases. In germline, CDR1 is DFQATT, CDR2 SNEGSKA (reference sequence). Trimming cost V 6 bases and J 6 bases; bases outside gene matches: 8. The CDR3 spans 14 residues. The CDR3 DNA is TGCAGTGCCAGGACTAGCGGGAGAATCCTCGAGCAGTACTTC. Translated: CSARTSGRILEQYF.